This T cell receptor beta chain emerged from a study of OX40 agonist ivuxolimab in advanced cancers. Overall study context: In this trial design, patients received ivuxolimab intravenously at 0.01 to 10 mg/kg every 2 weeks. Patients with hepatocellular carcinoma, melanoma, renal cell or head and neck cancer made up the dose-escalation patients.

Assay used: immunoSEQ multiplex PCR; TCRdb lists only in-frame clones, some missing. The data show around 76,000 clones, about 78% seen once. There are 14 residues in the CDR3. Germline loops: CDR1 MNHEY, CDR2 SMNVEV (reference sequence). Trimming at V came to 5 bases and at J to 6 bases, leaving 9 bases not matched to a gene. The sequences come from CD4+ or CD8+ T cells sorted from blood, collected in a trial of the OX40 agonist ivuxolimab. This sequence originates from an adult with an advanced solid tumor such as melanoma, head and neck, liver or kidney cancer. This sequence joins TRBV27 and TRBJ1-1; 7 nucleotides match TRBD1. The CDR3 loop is CASSRGSRGAEAFF. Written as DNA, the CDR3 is TGTGCCAGCAGTAGGGGTAGCAGGGGGGCTGAAGCTTTCTTT.